This section outlines one T cell receptor beta chain sequence together with its context. The antigen remains undetermined. PBMCs, at least 6.5 million per sample, were isolated. CDR3 length: 15 residues. Trimming took 4 bases from V and 8 from J; bases not matched to a gene: 11. Germline CDR1 SGHTA, CDR2 FQGTGA. It was with a sample-barcoded 5' primer and a J-beta primer mix that a second PCR of roughly 7 to 12 cycles was run. TCRdb re-derived calls from the 5' RACE reads in MiXCR, one entry per CDR3 protein. This table holds 1.5 million to 2 million distinct CDR3 sequences, roughly 43% found once. These data come from a study of blood T cells in healthy people across ages. Across the whole study: Every two T cells gave about one barcoded beta molecule via template switching. Findings of the study overall: Diversity estimates from one million T cells were considered underestimates.

The chain links TRBV7-3 to TRBJ2-1; 7 bases are shared with TRBD1. This TCR came from a human donor in good health. Sequences were obtained from blood. The CDR3 is CASSSMPQGVDEQFF. As DNA, the CDR3 is TGTGCCAGCAGCTCTATGCCGCAGGGGGTCGATGAGCAGTTCTTC.